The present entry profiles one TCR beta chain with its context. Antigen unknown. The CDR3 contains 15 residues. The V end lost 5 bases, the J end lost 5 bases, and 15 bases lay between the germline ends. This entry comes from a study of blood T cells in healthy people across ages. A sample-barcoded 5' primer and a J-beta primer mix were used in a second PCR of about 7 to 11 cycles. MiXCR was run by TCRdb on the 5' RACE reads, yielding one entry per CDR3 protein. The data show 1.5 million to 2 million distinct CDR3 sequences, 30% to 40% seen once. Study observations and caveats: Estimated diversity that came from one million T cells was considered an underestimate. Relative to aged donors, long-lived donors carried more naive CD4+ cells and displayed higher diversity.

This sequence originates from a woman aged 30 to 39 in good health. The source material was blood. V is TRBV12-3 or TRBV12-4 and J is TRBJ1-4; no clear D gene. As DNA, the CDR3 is TGTGCCAGCAGTCAGGCAGGAGGATGGAATGAAAAACTGTTTTTT. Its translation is CASSQAGGWNEKLFF.